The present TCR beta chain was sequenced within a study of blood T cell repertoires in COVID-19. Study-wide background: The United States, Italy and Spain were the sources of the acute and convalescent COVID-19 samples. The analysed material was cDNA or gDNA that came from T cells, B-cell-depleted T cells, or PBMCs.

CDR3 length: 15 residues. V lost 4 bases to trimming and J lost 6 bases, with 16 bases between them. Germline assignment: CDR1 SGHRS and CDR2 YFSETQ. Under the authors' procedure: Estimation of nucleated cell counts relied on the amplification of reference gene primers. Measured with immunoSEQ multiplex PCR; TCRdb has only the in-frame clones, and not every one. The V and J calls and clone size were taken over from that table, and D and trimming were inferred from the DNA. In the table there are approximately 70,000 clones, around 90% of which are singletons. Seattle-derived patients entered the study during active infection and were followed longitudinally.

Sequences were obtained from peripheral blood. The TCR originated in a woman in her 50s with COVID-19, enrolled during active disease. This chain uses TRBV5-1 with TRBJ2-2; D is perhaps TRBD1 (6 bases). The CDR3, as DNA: TGCGCCAGCAGCCGAACCGGGACAACTTCCGGGGAGCTGTTTTTT. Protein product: CASSRTGTTSGELFF.